This TCR beta chain was retrieved from a study of T cell repertoires in cytomegalovirus infection. Study-wide context: Public TCR beta signatures provided an indication of both CMV infection and a matching HLA type.

Overall study results and limits: HLA-C-restricted TCR beta clonotypes specific for CMV led the ex vivo response.

TCRdb itself ran the reads through MiXCR, one entry per CDR3 protein. The table records under 450,000 distinct CDR3 sequences, approximately 35% of them present only once. The table lists this clonotype with a few counts. The antigen remains undetermined. After removal of 7 bases from V and 2 bases from J, the junction contained 3 bases not matched to a gene. Germline V gene data show CDR1 as MNHNS and CDR2 as SASEGT. The CDR3 length is 13 residues. This chain links TRBV6-1 with TRBJ2-7; 9 nucleotides agree with TRBD2. This sequence originates from a human donor in good health (CMV status not recorded). Some clones in this sample may be carry-over from other donors' samples. Sample: cultured PBMCs, taken from culture after CMV antigen stimulation. CDR3 sequence reads: CASTTSGPYEQYV. For the CDR3, the DNA is TGTGCCAGCACGACTAGCGGCCCCTACGAGCAGTACGTC.